Listed below are T cell receptor beta chains from one sample, sequenced in a study of blood T cells in healthy people across ages. TCRdb independently ran MiXCR on the 5' RACE reads; one entry per CDR3 protein. The data show about 280,000 distinct CDR3 sequences, about 25% seen once. Sample: blood. The receptors here all came from a woman aged 65 to 85 in good health. The CDR3 runs from the conserved cysteine through the conserved F or W. The D gene is left open where the match is weak. Clone size is given for some rows only: seen once, a few or many times, or a class if the clone is expanded.

V gene	clone size	D gene	J gene	CDR3 protein	CDR3 DNA
TRBV7-8	many	.	TRBJ2-1	CASSLSPPRLGTGEWRNEQFF	TGTGCCAGCAGCTTATCTCCTCCGAGACTAGGGACGGGGGAATGGCGGAATGAGCAGTTCTTC
TRBV4-2	.	.	TRBJ1-1	CASSQEWGGYTEAFF	TGTGCCAGCAGCCAAGAATGGGGCGGGTACACTGAAGCTTTCTTT
TRBV7-2	.	.	TRBJ1-6	CASSSLAGARLGDLHF	TGTGCCAGCAGCTCTCTCGCAGGGGCCAGACTGGGTGACCTCCACTTT
TRBV7-8	.	.	TRBJ1-4	CASSRQAGDEKLFF	TGTGCCAGCAGCCGACAGGCTGGAGATGAAAAACTGTTTTTT
TRBV6-5	.	TRBD1	TRBJ2-7	CASGPYRGPYEQYF	TGTGCCAGCGGGCCCTACAGGGGGCCCTACGAGCAGTACTTC
TRBV28	.	.	TRBJ1-2	CASTSVYGYTF	TGTGCCAGCACTTCGGTCTATGGCTACACCTTC
TRBV20-1	.	TRBD1	TRBJ1-2	CSARDRGGGIYGYTF	TGCAGTGCTAGAGATCGAGGAGGGGGCATCTATGGCTACACCTTC
TRBV7-6	few	TRBD2	TRBJ2-5	CASSLEGTTGEQYF	TGTGCCAGCAGCTTAGAGGGGACTACGGGAGAGCAGTACTTC
TRBV6-2/TRBV6-3	.	TRBD2	TRBJ2-2	CASSFGTSGRSTGELFF	TGTGCCAGCAGTTTCGGGACTAGCGGGAGGTCCACCGGGGAGCTGTTTTTT
TRBV5-1	few	TRBD2	TRBJ2-5	CASRSGSGEIQYF	TGCGCCAGCAGAAGCGGGAGTGGTGAGATCCAGTACTTC
TRBV3-1	.	.	TRBJ2-3	CASSHLVRDPSEDTQYF	TGTGCCAGCAGCCACCTGGTCCGGGACCCCTCGGAGGATACGCAGTATTTT
TRBV11-1	.	.	TRBJ2-5	CASSRAGTGRETQYF	TGTGCCAGCAGCCGTGCCGGGACTGGCCGGGAGACCCAGTACTTC
TRBV20-1	.	.	TRBJ2-6	CSATQGANVLTF	TGCAGTGCTACACAGGGAGCCAACGTCCTGACTTTC
TRBV7-9	.	.	TRBJ2-1	CASSSTVNEQFF	TGTGCCAGCAGCTCGACAGTGAATGAGCAGTTCTTC
TRBV27	.	.	TRBJ1-3	CASGASGNTIYF	TGTGCCAGCGGGGCGTCTGGAAACACCATATATTTT
TRBV6-5	many	TRBD1	TRBJ1-6	CASSYSQGDNSPLHF	TGTGCCAGCAGTTACTCACAGGGGGATAATTCACCCCTCCACTTT
TRBV5-1	.	.	TRBJ1-1	CASSLASRNTEAFF	TGCGCCAGCAGCTTGGCCTCGAGGAACACTGAAGCTTTCTTT
TRBV20-1	few	TRBD2	TRBJ2-5	CSARAVGLAGDLETQYF	TGCAGTGCTAGAGCGGTTGGACTAGCGGGAGACCTGGAGACCCAGTACTTC
TRBV2	few	.	TRBJ2-5	CASTRRVWLGETQYF	TGTGCCAGCACCAGAAGGGTTTGGTTAGGGGAGACCCAGTACTTC
TRBV29-1	few	.	TRBJ2-7	CSAGGQAGEQYF	TGCAGCGCCGGGGGGCAGGCCGGCGAGCAGTACTTC
TRBV11-1	.	.	TRBJ1-2	CASSRGAQSNYGYTF	TGTGCCAGCAGCCGAGGTGCACAGTCTAACTATGGCTACACCTTC
TRBV28	many	.	TRBJ2-7	CASSFERVYEQYF	TGTGCCAGCAGTTTTGAGAGAGTCTACGAGCAGTACTTC
TRBV29-1	.	.	TRBJ2-1	CSVENWDPSSYNEQFF	TGCAGCGTTGAAAATTGGGACCCGAGCTCCTACAATGAGCAGTTCTTC
TRBV29-1	.	TRBD1	TRBJ2-3	CSVERTGSADTQYF	TGCAGCGTTGAACGGACAGGGTCCGCAGATACGCAGTATTTT
TRBV10-3	.	.	TRBJ1-4	CAISVEQTNEKLFF	TGTGCCATCAGTGTGGAACAGACAAATGAAAAACTGTTTTTT
TRBV20-1	few	.	TRBJ2-7	CSATPRGVGGYEQYF	TGCAGTGCTACCCCTCGGGGAGTAGGGGGCTACGAGCAGTACTTC
TRBV20-1	few	.	TRBJ2-7	CSARRVGSYEQYF	TGCAGTGCTCGCAGGGTGGGTTCCTACGAGCAGTACTTC
TRBV7-9	few	.	TRBJ2-7	CASSLVLGDEQYF	TGTGCCAGCAGCTTAGTTTTGGGGGACGAGCAGTACTTC
TRBV5-1	few	.	TRBJ2-2	CASTRAEGTGELFF	TGCGCCAGCACCAGGGCCGAGGGGACCGGGGAGCTGTTTTTT
TRBV7-9	few	TRBD1	TRBJ2-1	CASSILAGQGIGEQFF	TGTGCCAGCAGCATCCTCGCCGGACAGGGGATCGGTGAGCAGTTCTTC
TRBV10-3	.	.	TRBJ2-1	CAISDISGPYNEQFF	TGTGCCATCAGTGACATTAGCGGACCCTACAATGAGCAGTTCTTC
TRBV29-1	many	.	TRBJ2-7	CSVEEWDSYEQYF	TGCAGCGTTGAGGAGTGGGACTCCTACGAGCAGTACTTC
TRBV7-2	few	.	TRBJ2-3	CASSLVRRGNTDTQYF	TGTGCCAGCAGCTTAGTTCGCCGCGGGAACACAGATACGCAGTATTTT
TRBV11-2	.	.	TRBJ2-7	CASSLDSGTPVSYEQYF	TGTGCCAGCAGCTTAGACTCCGGGACACCCGTATCCTACGAGCAGTACTTC
TRBV9	few	.	TRBJ2-7	CASSVRLTPGDEQYF	TGTGCCAGCAGCGTCCGACTTACCCCGGGGGACGAGCAGTACTTC
TRBV19	.	.	TRBJ1-5	CASSPGQLYSNQPQHF	TGTGCCAGTAGTCCCGGACAGCTATATAGCAATCAGCCCCAGCATTTT
TRBV2	.	TRBD2	TRBJ2-1	CASSEDLAGYNEQFF	TGTGCCAGCAGTGAAGATCTAGCGGGGTACAATGAGCAGTTCTTC
TRBV6-1	many	.	TRBJ2-7	CASSSRRQVSYEQYF	TGTGCCAGCAGTTCCAGGAGGCAAGTCTCCTACGAGCAGTACTTC
TRBV5-6	.	.	TRBJ2-2	CASSSKVDRATGELFF	TGTGCCAGCAGCTCGAAAGTAGACAGAGCCACCGGGGAGCTGTTTTTT
TRBV20-1	.	TRBD2	TRBJ2-7	CSAYPGLAEYEQYF	TGCAGTGCTTATCCGGGACTAGCGGAATACGAGCAGTACTTC
TRBV12-3/TRBV12-4	few	TRBD2	TRBJ2-7	CASSPLAGDRYEQYF	TGTGCCAGCAGTCCCCTAGCGGGAGATAGGTACGAGCAGTACTTC
TRBV7-9	.	.	TRBJ1-3	CASSQDGSPGNTIYF	TGTGCCAGCAGTCAGGATGGGTCTCCTGGAAACACCATATATTTT
TRBV29-1	few	.	TRBJ1-4	CSVARTNEKLFF	TGCAGCGTTGCCCGCACGAATGAAAAACTGTTTTTT
TRBV10-3	.	.	TRBJ2-2	CAISGQADGELFF	TGTGCCATCAGTGGCCAAGCGGACGGGGAGCTGTTTTTT
TRBV7-2	few	TRBD1	TRBJ1-2	CASRSGQGNYGYTF	TGTGCCAGCAGGTCGGGACAGGGTAACTATGGCTACACCTTC
TRBV5-1	few	TRBD2	TRBJ2-7	CASSSKRDGGYEQYF	TGCGCCAGCAGCTCTAAGCGGGACGGGGGCTACGAGCAGTACTTC
TRBV6-2/TRBV6-3	few	.	TRBJ2-5	CASNLGETQYF	TGTGCCAGCAATTTAGGGGAGACCCAGTACTTC
TRBV14	many	.	TRBJ2-2	CASSQGVRRTGELFF	TGTGCCAGCAGCCAAGGGGTTCGACGGACCGGGGAGCTGTTTTTT
TRBV7-3	few	.	TRBJ2-5	CASSLGLQGAETQYF	TGTGCCAGCAGCTTGGGTTTACAGGGCGCAGAGACCCAGTACTTC
TRBV28	few	TRBD2	TRBJ2-7	CASTRGREADEQYF	TGTGCCAGCACCCGAGGGCGGGAGGCTGACGAGCAGTACTTC
TRBV27	once	TRBD2	TRBJ2-1	CASSATRLAGGGHEQFF	TGTGCCAGCAGTGCCACTCGACTAGCGGGAGGTGGGCATGAGCAGTTCTTC
TRBV11-2	.	TRBD1	TRBJ2-5	CASSRGDRVGETQYF	TGTGCCAGCAGCCGAGGGGACAGGGTGGGGGAGACCCAGTACTTC
TRBV29-1	few	TRBD2	TRBJ2-3	CSVAAGGGTDTQYF	TGCAGCGTTGCTGCGGGAGGTGGCACAGATACGCAGTATTTT
TRBV7-2	.	.	TRBJ2-3	CATTTRATDTQYF	TGTGCCACCACGACTAGAGCTACAGATACGCAGTATTTT
TRBV20-1	.	.	TRBJ2-1	CSAKESVQQFF	TGCAGTGCTAAGGAGTCCGTCCAGCAGTTCTTC